Below, one T cell receptor (beta chain) is given with its context. This clonotype showed up many times. Its antigen remains undetermined. No clone much larger than this one lies a single base away; base qualities are absent. The data stem from a study of T cells in Graves' hyperthyroidism and ophthalmopathy (dated 2019 in TCRdb). Study-wide context: Peripheral blood was sampled at the time of initial diagnosis, prior to any treatment. The 100 discovery patients were randomly split 7:3 into training and test sets. In addition, the study compared T-cell repertoires in thyroid tissue and in blood from about 6 Graves' hyperthyroidism patients. The paper describes TCR Vbeta CDR3 sequencing of 130 to 150 peripheral blood samples, made up of under 50 ophthalmopathy patients, approximately 76 hyperthyroidism patients and 17 progressor patients. Whether ophthalmopathy could be predicted prospectively was tested in an independent validation cohort made up of under 20 hyperthyroidism patients plus 17 patients who later progressed to ophthalmopathy. Following sampling, methimazole starting at 30 mg daily was given to hyperthyroidism patients, and high-dose intravenous methylprednisolone was given to ophthalmopathy patients. TCR V-J signatures able to tell the groups apart were searched for in a discovery cohort of 100 or so patients, of whom about 40 had Graves' ophthalmopathy and 57 had stable Graves' hyperthyroidism. The investigation overall reported the following: A model built on a 13 V-J signature distinguished ophthalmopathy from stable hyperthyroidism, reaching roughly 88% sensitivity and 81.08% specificity in cross-validation and 80%/75% in testing. During validation, the model predicted progression to ophthalmopathy a median of roughly 7.1 months ahead of onset, with around 70% sensitivity and 72% to 80% specificity. Blood samples also contained most of the expanded thyroid clonotypes (frequency above 0.001), which suggests that blood repertoires may reflect thyroid immune responses. No statistical method was used to set the sample size in advance, and investigators knew the group allocation.

The germline V gene yields MNHEY for CDR1 and SVGAGI for CDR2. From the cysteine up to the phenylalanine, the CDR3 has a length of 15 residues. The kept DNA is CDR3 alone, 45 bases in frame from the first base. The V end loses 0 bases and the J end loses 4 bases, and a stretch of 12 bases separates them. A patient counted as having stable Graves' hyperthyroidism if no progression to ophthalmopathy occurred over 18 months of follow-up. Hyperthyroidism patients were newly diagnosed, with disease duration under 2 months, and aged 18 to 65 years. Patients with uncontrolled infections, other autoimmune diseases, pregnancy or lactation were excluded. Diagnoses were based on clinical symptoms, serum thyroxine and TRAb, thyroid ultrasound and orbital computed tomography. Ficoll-Paque density gradient centrifugation was used to isolate PBMCs from about 9 ml of fresh peripheral blood. Trizol reagent was used to extract total RNA, and RNA quality was then checked on an Agilent 2100 Bioanalyzer.

TCR beta CDR3 regions were amplified from RNA transcripts. For the first round of RT-PCR on the TCR CDR3, the HTBI primer set was used together with the Qiagen OneStep RT-PCR kit. Libraries were constructed in a second round of multiplex PCR, after which size selection and purification were performed. Sequencing of the libraries was done on an Illumina HiSeq2000 using paired-end 100 bp reads. In the authors' own workflow: Raw data were processed with SOAPnuke, discarding reads with adapters, uncalled bases, mean Phred below 15, or no exact constant-primer or identifier match. COPE v1.2.5 was used to merge high-quality paired reads, and clonotypes were defined as unique nucleotide sequences. MiTCR v1.1 was used to align the clonotypes against IMGT TRBV, TRBD and TRBJ reference segments. Analysis was restricted to V-J combinations with a frequency above 0.0001, which covered 98% to 99.2% of repertoires. A TCS score was defined as the ratio of F50 (clonal expansion) to E x V (chaos), with BLOSUM62-based TCRdist applied between CDR3 peptides within each V-J. Welch's t-statistics and random forest reduced roughly 540 V-J features to around 14, which were used in a naive Bayes classifier (R e1071). The public reads were reanalyzed by TCRdb: fastp trimming at Q25, MiXCR alignment, in-frame beta chains only. Records with the same CDR3 protein are collapsed into one entry carrying the most frequent genes and DNA. The V and J calls were not made by the authors but by TCRdb's processing. This sample gives approximately 710,000 distinct CDR3 sequences in total; around 15% of them show up just once. 15% to 17% of the sample lies in the top ten.

The sequence was obtained from a man aged 50 to 60 with Graves' hyperthyroidism. The chain links TRBV6-5 with TRBJ2-5; the best D guess is TRBD2, with 6 bases matching. The material sequenced was blood. The sequence in DNA is TGTGCCAGCAGTTACTCACGGGAGTGGGGAGAGACCCAGTACTTC. Translated, it gives CASSYSREWGETQYF.